The present TCR beta chain was sequenced within a study of T cell changes during pregnancy in multiple sclerosis. The method was immunoSEQ multiplex PCR; TCRdb's version includes in-frame clones alone and lacks a portion of them. Of tens of thousands of clones in the sample, 85% to 95% are singletons; the top ten hold about 6.8%. The TCR was taken from a female donor with multiple sclerosis, enrolled in a pregnancy study. The sequences come from CD8+ T cells from peripheral blood mononuclear cells, collected in the third trimester of pregnancy.

The CDR3 DNA sequence: TGTGCCAGCAGTTTATTTGTATTGTCGGGAGGGACCGGGGAGCTGTTTTTT. Translating gives CASSLFVLSGGTGELFF. This chain uses TRBV27 with TRBJ2-2; 8 positions agree with TRBD2. The CDR3 is 17 residues long. The germline V gene has CDR1 MNHEY and CDR2 SMNVEV (reference sequence). With V trimmed by 1 base and J by 5 bases, 9 bases remained unmatched.